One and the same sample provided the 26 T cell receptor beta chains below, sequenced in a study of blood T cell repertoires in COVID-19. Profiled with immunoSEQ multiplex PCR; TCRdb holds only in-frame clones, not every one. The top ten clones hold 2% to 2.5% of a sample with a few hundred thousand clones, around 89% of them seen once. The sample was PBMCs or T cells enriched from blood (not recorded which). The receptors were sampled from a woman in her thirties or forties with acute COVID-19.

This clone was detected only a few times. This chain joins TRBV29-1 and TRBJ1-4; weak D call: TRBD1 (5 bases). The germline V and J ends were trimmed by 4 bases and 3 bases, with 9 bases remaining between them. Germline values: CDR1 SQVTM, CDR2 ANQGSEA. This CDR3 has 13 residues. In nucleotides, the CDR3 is TGCAGCGTTGGACAGACTCCTAATGAAAAACTGTTTTTT. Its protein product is CSVGQTPNEKLFF. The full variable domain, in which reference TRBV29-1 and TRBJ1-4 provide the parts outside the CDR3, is SAVISQKPSRDICQRGTSLTIQCQVDSQVTMMFWYRQQPGQSLTLIATANQGSEATYESGFVIDKFPISRPNLTFSTLTVSNMSPEDSSIYLCSVGQTPNEKLFFGSGTQLSVL.

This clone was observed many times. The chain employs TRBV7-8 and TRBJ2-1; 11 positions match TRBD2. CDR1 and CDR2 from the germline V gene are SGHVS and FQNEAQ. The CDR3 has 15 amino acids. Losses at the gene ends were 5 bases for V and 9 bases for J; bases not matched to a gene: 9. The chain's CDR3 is CASSPLAGGPVEQFF. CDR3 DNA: TGTGCCAGCAGCCCCTTAGCGGGAGGGCCGGTTGAGCAGTTCTTC.

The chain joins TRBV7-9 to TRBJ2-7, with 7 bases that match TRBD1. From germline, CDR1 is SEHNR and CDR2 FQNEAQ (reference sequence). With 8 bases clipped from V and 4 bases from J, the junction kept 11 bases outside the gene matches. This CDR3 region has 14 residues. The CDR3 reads CASSPTGQTYEQYF. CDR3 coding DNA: TGTGCCAGCTCCCCGACGGGACAGACGTACGAGCAGTACTTC. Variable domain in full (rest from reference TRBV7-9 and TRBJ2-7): DTGVSQNPRHKITKRGQNVTFRCDPISEHNRLYWYRQTLGQGPEFLTYFQNEAQLEKSRLLSDRFSAERPKGSFSTLEIQRTEQGDSAMYLCASSPTGQTYEQYFGPGTRLTVT.

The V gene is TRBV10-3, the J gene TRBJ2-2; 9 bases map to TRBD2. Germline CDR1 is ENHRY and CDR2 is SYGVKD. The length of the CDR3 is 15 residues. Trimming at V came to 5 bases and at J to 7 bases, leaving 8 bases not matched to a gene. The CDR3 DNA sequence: TGTGCCATCAGTCTAGCGGGGACCGGGGTCGGGGAGCTGTTTTTT. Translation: CAISLAGTGVGELFF.

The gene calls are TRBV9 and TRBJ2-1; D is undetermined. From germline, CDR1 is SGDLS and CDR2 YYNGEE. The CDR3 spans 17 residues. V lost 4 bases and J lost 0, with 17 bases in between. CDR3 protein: CASSPRSRFYSYNEQFF. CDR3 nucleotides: TGTGCCAGCAGCCCCCGTTCTAGGTTTTACTCCTACAATGAGCAGTTCTTC.

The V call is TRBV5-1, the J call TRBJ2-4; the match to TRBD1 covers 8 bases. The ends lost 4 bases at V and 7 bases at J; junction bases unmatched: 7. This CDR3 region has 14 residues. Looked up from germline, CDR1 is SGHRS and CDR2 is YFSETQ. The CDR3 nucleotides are TGCGCCAGCAGCGCAGGGGGCGCAGCCAACATTCAGTACTTC. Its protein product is CASSAGGAANIQYF.

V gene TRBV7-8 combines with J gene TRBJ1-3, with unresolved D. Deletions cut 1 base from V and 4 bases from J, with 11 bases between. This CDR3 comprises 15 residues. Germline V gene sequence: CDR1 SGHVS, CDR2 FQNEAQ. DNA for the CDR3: TGTGCCAGCAGCTTAGGGGTAGGGAGAGGAAACACCATATATTTT. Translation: CASSLGVGRGNTIYF.

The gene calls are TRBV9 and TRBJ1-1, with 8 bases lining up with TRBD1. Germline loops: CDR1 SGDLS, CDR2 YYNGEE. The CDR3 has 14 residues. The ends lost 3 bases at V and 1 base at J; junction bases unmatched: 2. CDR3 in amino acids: CASSEGTGNTEAFF. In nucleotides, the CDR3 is TGTGCCAGCAGCGAGGGGACAGGGAACACTGAAGCTTTCTTT.

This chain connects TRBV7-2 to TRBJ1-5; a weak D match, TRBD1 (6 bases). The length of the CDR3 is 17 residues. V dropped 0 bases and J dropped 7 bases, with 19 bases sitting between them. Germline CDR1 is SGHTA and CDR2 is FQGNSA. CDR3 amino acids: CASSLADTGGPGQPQHF. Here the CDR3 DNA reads TGTGCCAGCAGCTTAGCAGATACGGGGGGCCCGGGGCAGCCCCAGCATTTT.

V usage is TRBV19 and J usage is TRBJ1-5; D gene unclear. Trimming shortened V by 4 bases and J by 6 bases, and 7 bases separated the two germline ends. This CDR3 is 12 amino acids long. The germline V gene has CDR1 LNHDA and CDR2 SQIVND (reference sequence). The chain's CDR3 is CASSKPGQPQHF. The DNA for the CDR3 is TGTGCCAGTAGTAAACCGGGTCAGCCCCAGCATTTT.

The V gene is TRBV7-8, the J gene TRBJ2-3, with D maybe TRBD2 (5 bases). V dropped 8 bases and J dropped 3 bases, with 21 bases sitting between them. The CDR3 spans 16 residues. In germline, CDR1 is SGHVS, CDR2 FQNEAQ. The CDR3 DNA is TGTGCCAGCGGGGTCTTCGGCCGGGGTGGAACAGATACGCAGTATTTT. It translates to CASGVFGRGGTDTQYF.

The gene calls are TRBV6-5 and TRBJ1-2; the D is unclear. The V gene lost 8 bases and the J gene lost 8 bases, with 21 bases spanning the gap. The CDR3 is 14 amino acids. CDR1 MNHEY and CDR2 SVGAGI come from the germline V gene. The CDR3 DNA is TGTGCCAGCGGACTACAAAGGGAGGCCAGAGGCTACACCTTC. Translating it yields CASGLQREARGYTF.

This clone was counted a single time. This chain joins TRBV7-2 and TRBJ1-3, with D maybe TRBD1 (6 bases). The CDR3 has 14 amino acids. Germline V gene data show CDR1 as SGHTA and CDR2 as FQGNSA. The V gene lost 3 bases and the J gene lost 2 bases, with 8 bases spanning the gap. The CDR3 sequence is CASSFQGTGNTIYF. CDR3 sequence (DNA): TGTGCCAGCAGCTTTCAGGGGACTGGAAACACCATATATTTT. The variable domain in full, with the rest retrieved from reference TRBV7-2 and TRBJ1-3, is GAGVSQSPSNKVTEKGKDVELRCDPISGHTALYWYRQSLGQGLEFLIYFQGNSAPDKSGLPSDRFSAERTGGSVSTLTIQRTQQEDSAVYLCASSFQGTGNTIYFGEGSWLTVV.

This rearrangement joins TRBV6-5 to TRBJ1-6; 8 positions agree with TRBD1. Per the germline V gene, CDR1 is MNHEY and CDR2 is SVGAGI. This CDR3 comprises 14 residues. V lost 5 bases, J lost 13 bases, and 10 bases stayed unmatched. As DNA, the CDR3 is TGTGCCAGCAGTCCCACAGGGGGGGGGAAGCCCCTCCACTTT. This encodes CASSPTGGGKPLHF.

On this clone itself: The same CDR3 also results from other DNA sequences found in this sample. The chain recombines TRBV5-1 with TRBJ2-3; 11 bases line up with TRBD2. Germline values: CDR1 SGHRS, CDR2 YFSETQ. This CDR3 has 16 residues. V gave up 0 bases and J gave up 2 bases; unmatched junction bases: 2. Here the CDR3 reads CASSLGLAGSTDTQYF. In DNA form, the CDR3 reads TGCGCCAGCAGCTTGGGACTAGCGGGGTCCACAGATACGCAGTATTTT. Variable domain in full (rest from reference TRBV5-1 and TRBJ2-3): KAGVTQTPRYLIKTRGQQVTLSCSPISGHRSVSWYQQTPGQGLQFLFEYFSETQRNKGNFPGRFSGRQFSNSRSEMNVSTLELGDSALYLCASSLGLAGSTDTQYFGPGTRLTVL.

In nucleotides, the CDR3 is TGTGCCAGTAGTTCTCGACAGCTGCGGGAGCTGTTTTTT. Translation gives CASSSRQLRELFF. The chain has TRBV19 and TRBJ2-2; D might be TRBD1 (5 bases). The CDR3 is 13 amino acids. V was cut by 5 bases and J by 9 bases, with 13 bases left in between. The V gene's germline CDR1 is LNHDA and CDR2 SQIVND (reference sequence). Supplemented by reference TRBV19 and TRBJ2-2, the full variable domain reads DGGITQSPKYLFRKEGQNVTLSCEQNLNHDAMYWYRQDPGQGLRLIYYSQIVNDFQKGDIAEGYSVSREKKESFPLTVTSAQKNPTAFYLCASSSRQLRELFFGEGSRLTVL.

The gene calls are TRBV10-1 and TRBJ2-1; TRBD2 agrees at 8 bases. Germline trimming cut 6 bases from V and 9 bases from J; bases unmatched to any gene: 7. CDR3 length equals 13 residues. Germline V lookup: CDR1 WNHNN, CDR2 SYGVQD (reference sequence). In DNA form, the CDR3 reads TGCGCCAGCAGCTCGGGACTAGTAAGTGAGCAGTTCTTC. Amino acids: CASSSGLVSEQFF.

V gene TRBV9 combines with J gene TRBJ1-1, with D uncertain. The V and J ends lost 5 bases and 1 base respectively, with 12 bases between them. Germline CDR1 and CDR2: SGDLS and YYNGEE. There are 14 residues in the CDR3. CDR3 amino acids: CASRNEAANTEAFF. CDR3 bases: TGTGCCAGCAGGAATGAGGCAGCGAACACTGAAGCTTTCTTT.

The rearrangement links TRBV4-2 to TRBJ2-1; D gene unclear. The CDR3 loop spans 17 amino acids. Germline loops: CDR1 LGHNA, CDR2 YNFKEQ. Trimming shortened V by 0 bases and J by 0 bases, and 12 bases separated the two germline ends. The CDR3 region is CASSQEPRVSSYNEQFF. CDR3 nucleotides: TGTGCCAGCAGCCAAGAGCCACGGGTCAGCTCCTACAATGAGCAGTTCTTC.

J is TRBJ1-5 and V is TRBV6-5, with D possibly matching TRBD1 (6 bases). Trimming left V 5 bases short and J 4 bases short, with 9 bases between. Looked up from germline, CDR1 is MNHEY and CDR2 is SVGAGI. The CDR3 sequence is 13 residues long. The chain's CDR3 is CASSRDINQPQHF. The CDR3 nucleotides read TGTGCCAGCAGTCGGGACATAAATCAGCCCCAGCATTTT.

The CDR3 DNA reads as TGCGCCAGCAGCCAAGAGGGACAGGTACTAAATCAGCCCCAGCATTTT. Protein sequence: CASSQEGQVLNQPQHF. The chain carries TRBV4-1 and TRBJ1-5; 8 positions match TRBD1. CDR3 length: 16 residues. After removal of 0 bases from V and 4 bases from J, the junction contained 5 bases not matched to a gene. Germline CDR1 MGHRA, CDR2 YSYEKL.

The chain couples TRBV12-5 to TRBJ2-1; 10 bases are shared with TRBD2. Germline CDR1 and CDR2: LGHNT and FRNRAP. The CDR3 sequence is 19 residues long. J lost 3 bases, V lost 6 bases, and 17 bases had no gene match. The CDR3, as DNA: TGTGCTAGTGGCCGGGGAGGGGGCCCTAGCGGGAGAGTCTACAATGAGCAGTTCTTC. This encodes CASGRGGGPSGRVYNEQFF.

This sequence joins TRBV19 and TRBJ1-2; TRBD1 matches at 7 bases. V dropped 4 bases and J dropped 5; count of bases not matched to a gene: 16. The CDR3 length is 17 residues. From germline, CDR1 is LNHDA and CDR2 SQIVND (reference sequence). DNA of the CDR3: TGTGCCAGTAGTACCCGACAGGGCGGACTCCTAGGGTATGGCTACACCTTC. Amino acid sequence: CASSTRQGGLLGYGYTF.

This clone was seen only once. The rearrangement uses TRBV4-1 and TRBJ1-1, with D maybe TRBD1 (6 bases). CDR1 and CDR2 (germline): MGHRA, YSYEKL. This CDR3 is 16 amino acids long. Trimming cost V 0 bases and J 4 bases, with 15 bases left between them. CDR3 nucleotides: TGCGCCAGCAGCCAAGAGCTGGCAGGGGCGAGCACTGAAGCTTTCTTT. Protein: CASSQELAGASTEAFF.

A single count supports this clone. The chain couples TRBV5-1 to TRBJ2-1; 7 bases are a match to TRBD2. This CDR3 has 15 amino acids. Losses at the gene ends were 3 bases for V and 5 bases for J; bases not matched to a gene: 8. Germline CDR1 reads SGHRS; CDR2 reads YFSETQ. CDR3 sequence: CASSSWGGRDNEQFF. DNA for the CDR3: TGCGCCAGCAGCTCCTGGGGGGGTAGGGACAATGAGCAGTTCTTC. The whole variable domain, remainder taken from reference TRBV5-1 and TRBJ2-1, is KAGVTQTPRYLIKTRGQQVTLSCSPISGHRSVSWYQQTPGQGLQFLFEYFSETQRNKGNFPGRFSGRQFSNSRSEMNVSTLELGDSALYLCASSSWGGRDNEQFFGPGTRLTVL.

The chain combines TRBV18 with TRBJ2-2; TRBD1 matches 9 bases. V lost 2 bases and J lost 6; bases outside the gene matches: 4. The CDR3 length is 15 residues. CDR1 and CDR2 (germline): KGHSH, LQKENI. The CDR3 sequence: CASSPDRGTAGELFF. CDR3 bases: TGTGCCAGCTCACCAGACAGGGGGACCGCCGGGGAGCTGTTTTTT.